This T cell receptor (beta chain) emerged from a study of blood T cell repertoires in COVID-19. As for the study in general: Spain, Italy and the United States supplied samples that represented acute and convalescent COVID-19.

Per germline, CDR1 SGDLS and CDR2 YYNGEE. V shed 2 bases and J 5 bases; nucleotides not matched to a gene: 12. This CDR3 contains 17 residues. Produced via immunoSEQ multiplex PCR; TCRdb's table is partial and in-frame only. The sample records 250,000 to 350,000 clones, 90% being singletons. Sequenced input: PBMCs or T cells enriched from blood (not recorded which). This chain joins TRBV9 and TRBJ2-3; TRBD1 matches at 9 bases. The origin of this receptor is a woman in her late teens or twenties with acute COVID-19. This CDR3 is CASSVPGQGGGGDTQYF. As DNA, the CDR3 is TGTGCCAGCAGCGTGCCGGGACAGGGTGGAGGTGGAGATACGCAGTATTTT.